This T cell receptor (beta chain) was observed in a study of tumor-infiltrating lymphocytes in primary liver carcinoma (dated by TCRdb to the late 2010s). Study-level background: Surgical resection was performed in China between November 2015 and early 2016 on about 5 patients with histopathologically diagnosed primary liver carcinoma. Of the five patients, three men and two women aged 30 to 69 years, four had hepatocellular carcinoma and one had combined HCC and intrahepatic cholangiocarcinoma. TCRbeta repertoire sequencing, expression microarrays and whole-exome sequencing were combined in the study across five regions of each liver tumor, with adjacent normal tissue and blood also included. Each sample produced about 3.65 to 7.13 million productive TCRbeta reads, and read depth showed no significant difference between tissue types. The five patients had tumors staged T1-T3 N0M0, with maximum diameters ranging from about 4.2 to 11 cm. A total of roughly 35 specimens from 5 patients underwent TCRbeta repertoire sequencing, comprising some 25 tumor regions, 5 adjacent noncancerous liver tissues and 5 peripheral blood samples. Technical replicate repertoires showed high reproducibility, with mean shared-clone rates about 0.86 and correlation coefficients above 0.95. Broader findings and caveats from the paper: A significantly larger repertoire fraction was made up by the top 250 clones in tumors than in blood (p = 0.039). Comparison of CD4+ and CD8+ T cell repertoires was precluded by the use of bulk unsorted samples. Consistent with antigen-driven expansion, pairs of tumor regions showed higher repertoire overlap (mean about 35%) than either tumor-adjacent pairs (around 17%) or tumor-blood pairs (roughly 15%). Only the TCR beta chain was sequenced, which likely underestimates true repertoire diversity because unpaired alpha chains were not captured. With just five or six patients in the study, the authors point out that the findings should be validated in a larger study.

Starting from 450 to 500 ng total RNA, TCRbeta-specific cDNA was produced by reverse transcription with a constant-region primer and ProtoScript II reverse transcriptase. Construction of the TCRbeta libraries relied on three nested rounds of multiplex PCR, following a slightly modified ARM-PCR procedure. The first two PCR rounds used multiplex TRBV1-TRBV30 forward primers with a Cbeta reverse primer, each for approximately 11 cycles. A final 25-cycle PCR with Deep VentR polymerase added sample barcodes and Illumina adapters. Before sequencing, amplicons of 200-500 bp were purified from gel using a QIAquick gel extraction kit. The TCRbeta amplicons were sequenced with 250-bp paired-end reads on an Illumina HiSeq 2500. As for the authors' bioinformatics: Trimmomatic v0.33 was used to quality-trim the reads, and FLASH v1.2.11 was used to merge paired reads so that full CDR3 sequences could be recovered. V, D and J germline segments were assigned to the rearranged TCRbeta sequences using MiGEC v1.2.1b. VDJtools v1.0.0 computed clonotype statistics and Shannon-Wiener diversity indices. Except for diversity analysis, only each sample's 250 most abundant clonotypes were used in subsequent analyses to reduce sampling bias. The public reads were reprocessed in TCRdb via fastp at Q25 and MiXCR, keeping in-frame beta chains. Rows are combined by CDR3 protein, so each entry shows the most common genes and DNA. None of the V and J calls come from the authors' own analysis; TCRdb made them. The sample table contains 150,000 to 200,000 distinct CDR3 sequences; only one count was recorded for over 45% of them. 72% of the sample belongs to the ten largest clones.

Blood RNA was extracted from unsorted whole blood with TRIzol reagent; germline DNA came from the DNeasy Blood & Tissue kit. At the time of sampling, the patients had chronic HBV infection and had not received any treatment. Approximately 4.1 milliliters of peripheral blood were collected into K2EDTA tubes before surgery. Sequences SGHAT (CDR1) and FQNNGV (CDR2) are obtained from the germline V gene. Its CDR3 holds 17 amino acids, cysteine through phenylalanine. The sequence is cut down to CDR3 DNA, 51 bases in frame from base 1. This clonotype was recorded only once. Its antigen is currently not known. Germline and junction disagree at one end, which may indicate a read error.

This receptor was taken from a man aged 35-49 years with primary liver carcinoma and hepatitis B virus infection. The V and J genes are TRBV11-2 and TRBJ2-1; the D assignment is uncertain and may be TRBD1 or TRBD2, with 6 bases supporting each. Sequenced sample: peripheral blood. For the CDR3, the sequence is CASGLGGQSSSYNEQFF. The DNA sequence is TGTGCCAGCGGCTTGGGGGGACAAAGTAGCTCCTACAATGAGCAGTTCTTC.